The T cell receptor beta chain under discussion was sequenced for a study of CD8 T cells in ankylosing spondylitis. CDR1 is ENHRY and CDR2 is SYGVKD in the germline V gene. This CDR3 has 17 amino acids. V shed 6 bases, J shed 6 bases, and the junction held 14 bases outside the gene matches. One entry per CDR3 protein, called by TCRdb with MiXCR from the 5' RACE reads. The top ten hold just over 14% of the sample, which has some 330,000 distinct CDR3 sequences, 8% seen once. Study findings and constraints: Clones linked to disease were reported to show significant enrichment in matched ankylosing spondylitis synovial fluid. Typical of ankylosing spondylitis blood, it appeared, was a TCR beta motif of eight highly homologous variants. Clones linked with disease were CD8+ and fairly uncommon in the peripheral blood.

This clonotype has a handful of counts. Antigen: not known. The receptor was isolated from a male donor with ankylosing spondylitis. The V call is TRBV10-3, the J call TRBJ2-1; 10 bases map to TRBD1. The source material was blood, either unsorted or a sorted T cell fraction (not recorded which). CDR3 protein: CAIRQTGTGVGGNEQFF. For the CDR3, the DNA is TGTGCCATCAGACAAACCGGGACAGGGGTAGGAGGCAATGAGCAGTTCTTC.